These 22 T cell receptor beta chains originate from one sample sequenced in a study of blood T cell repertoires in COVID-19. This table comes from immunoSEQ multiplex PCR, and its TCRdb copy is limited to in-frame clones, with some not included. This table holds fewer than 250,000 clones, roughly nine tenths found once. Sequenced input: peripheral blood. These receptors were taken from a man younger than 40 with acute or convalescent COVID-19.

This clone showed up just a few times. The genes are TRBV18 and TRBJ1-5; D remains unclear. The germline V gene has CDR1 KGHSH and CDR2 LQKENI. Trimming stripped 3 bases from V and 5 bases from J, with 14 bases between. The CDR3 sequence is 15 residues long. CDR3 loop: CASSPLDGNHQPQHF. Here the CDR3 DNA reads TGTGCCAGCTCACCGCTGGACGGGAACCATCAGCCCCAGCATTTT.

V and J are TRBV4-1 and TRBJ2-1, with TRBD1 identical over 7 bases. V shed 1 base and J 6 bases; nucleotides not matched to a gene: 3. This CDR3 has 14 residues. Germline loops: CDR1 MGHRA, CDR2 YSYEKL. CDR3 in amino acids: CASSQGTGGNEQFF. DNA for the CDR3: TGCGCCAGCAGCCAAGGGACAGGAGGCAATGAGCAGTTCTTC.

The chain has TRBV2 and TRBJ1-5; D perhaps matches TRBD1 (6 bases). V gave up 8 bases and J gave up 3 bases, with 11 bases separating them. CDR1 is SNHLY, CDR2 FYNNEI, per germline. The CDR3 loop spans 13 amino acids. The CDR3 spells CASGGQYNQPQHF. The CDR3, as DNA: TGTGCCAGCGGTGGACAGTACAATCAGCCCCAGCATTTT.

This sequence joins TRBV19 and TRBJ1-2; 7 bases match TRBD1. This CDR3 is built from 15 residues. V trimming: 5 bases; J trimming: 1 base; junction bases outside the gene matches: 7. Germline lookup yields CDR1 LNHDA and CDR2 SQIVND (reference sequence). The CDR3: CASSSQTGSNYGYTF. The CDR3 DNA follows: TGTGCCAGTAGTTCTCAGACAGGGAGTAACTATGGCTACACCTTC. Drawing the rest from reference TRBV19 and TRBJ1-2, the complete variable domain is DGGITQSPKYLFRKEGQNVTLSCEQNLNHDAMYWYRQDPGQGLRLIYYSQIVNDFQKGDIAEGYSVSREKKESFPLTVTSAQKNPTAFYLCASSSQTGSNYGYTFGSGTRLTVV.

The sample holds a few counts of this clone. The CDR3, as DNA: TGTGCCTGGAGTGTGAAACAGGGGGATTCACCCCTCCACTTT. This gives the protein CAWSVKQGDSPLHF. The rearrangement links TRBV30 to TRBJ1-6; 8 positions agree with TRBD1. This CDR3 comprises 14 residues. The V and J ends lost 0 bases and 8 bases, in that order; junction bases with no gene match: 3. CDR1 and CDR2 (germline): GTSNPN, SVGIG (reference sequence).

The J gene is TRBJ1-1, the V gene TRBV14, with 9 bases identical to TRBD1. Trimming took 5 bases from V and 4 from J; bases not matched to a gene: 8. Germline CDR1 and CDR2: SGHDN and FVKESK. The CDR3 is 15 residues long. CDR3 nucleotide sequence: TGTGCCAGCAGCACCGGACAGGGGAAGGGCACTGAAGCTTTCTTT. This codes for CASSTGQGKGTEAFF.

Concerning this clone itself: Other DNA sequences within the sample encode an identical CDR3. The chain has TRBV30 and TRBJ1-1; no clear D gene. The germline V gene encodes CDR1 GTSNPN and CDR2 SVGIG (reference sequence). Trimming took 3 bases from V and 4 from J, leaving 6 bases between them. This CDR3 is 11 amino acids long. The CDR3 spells CAWSRSTEAFF. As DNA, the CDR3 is TGTGCCTGGAGCCGGAGCACTGAAGCTTTCTTT.

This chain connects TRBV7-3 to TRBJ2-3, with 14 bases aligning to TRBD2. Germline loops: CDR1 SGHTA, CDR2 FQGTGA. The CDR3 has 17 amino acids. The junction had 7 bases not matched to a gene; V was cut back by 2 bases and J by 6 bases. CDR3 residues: CASSLGGLAGGGDTQYF. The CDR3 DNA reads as TGTGCCAGCAGCTTAGGTGGACTAGCGGGGGGTGGCGATACGCAGTATTTT.

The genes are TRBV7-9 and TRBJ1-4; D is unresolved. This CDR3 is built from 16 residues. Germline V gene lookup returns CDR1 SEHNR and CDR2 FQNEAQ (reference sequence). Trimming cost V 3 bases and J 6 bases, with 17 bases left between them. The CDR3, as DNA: TGTGCCAGCAGCTTGTCGTATGTGGATCGGGATGAAAAACTGTTTTTT. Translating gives CASSLSYVDRDEKLFF.

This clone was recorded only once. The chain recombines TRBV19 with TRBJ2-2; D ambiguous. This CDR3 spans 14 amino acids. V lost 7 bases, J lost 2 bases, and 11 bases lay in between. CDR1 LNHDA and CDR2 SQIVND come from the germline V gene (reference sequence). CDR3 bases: TGTGCCAGTAAGAGAAGCACCAACACCGGGGAGCTGTTTTTT. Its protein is CASKRSTNTGELFF.

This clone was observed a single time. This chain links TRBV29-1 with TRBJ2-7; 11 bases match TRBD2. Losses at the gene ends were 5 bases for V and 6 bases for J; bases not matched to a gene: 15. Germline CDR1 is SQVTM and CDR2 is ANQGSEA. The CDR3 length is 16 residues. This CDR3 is CSVRRLAGPAGPEQYF. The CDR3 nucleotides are TGCAGCGTTCGGAGACTAGCGGGACCAGCGGGCCCCGAGCAGTACTTC.

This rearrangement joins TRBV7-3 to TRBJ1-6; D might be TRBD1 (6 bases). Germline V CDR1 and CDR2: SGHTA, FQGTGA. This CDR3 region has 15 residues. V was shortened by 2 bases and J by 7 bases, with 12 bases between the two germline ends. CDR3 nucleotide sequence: TGTGCCAGCAGCTTATTGGGGGCTCAGAATTCACCCCTCCACTTT. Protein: CASSLLGAQNSPLHF.

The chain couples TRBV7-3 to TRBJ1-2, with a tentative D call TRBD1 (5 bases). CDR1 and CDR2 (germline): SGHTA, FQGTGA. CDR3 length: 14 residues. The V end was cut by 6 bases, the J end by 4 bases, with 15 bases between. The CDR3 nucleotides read TGTGCCAGCAGACCCACGGACACCAGCTATGGCTACACCTTC. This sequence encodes CASRPTDTSYGYTF. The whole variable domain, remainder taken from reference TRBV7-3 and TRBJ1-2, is GAGVSQTPSNKVTEKGKYVELRCDPISGHTALYWYRQSLGQGPEFLIYFQGTGAADDSGLPNDRFFAVRPEGSVSTLKIQRTERGDSAVYLCASRPTDTSYGYTFGSGTRLTVV.

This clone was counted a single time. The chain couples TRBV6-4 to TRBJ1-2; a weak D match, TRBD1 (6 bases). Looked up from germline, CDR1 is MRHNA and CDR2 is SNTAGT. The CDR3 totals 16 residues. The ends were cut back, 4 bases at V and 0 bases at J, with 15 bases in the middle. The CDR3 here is CASSASRTASNYGYTF. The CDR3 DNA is TGTGCCAGCAGTGCATCCCGGACAGCTTCTAACTATGGCTACACCTTC.

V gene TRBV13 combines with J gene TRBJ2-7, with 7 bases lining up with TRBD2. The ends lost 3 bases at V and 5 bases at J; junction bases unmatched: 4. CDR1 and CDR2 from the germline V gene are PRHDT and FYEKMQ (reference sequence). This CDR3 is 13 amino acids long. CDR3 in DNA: TGTGCCAGCAGCTTGCTAGCGGCAGACGAGCAGTACTTC. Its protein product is CASSLLAADEQYF.

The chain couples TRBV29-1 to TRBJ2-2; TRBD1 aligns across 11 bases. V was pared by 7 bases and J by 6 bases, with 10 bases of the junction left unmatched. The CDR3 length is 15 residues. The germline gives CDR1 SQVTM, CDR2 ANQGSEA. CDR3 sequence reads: CSATERDRGSGELFF. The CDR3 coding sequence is TGCAGCGCCACAGAGCGGGACAGGGGGTCCGGGGAGCTGTTTTTT.

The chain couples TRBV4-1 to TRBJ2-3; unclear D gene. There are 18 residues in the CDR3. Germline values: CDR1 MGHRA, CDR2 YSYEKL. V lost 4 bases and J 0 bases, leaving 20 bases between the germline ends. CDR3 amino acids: CASSRPDGFTTSTDTQYF. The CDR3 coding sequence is TGCGCCAGCAGCCGTCCTGACGGGTTCACCACTAGCACAGATACGCAGTATTTT.

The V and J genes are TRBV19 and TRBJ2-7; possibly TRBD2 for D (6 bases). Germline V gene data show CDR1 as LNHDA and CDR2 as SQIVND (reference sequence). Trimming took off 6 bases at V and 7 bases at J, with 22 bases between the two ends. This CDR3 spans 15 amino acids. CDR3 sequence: CASSSLHRDWAEQYF. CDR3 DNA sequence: TGTGCCAGTAGCAGCCTCCACCGGGACTGGGCGGAGCAGTACTTC.

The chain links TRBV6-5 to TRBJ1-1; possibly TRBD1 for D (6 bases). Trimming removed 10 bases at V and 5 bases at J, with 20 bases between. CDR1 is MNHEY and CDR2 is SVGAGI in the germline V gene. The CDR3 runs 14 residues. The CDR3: CAIRVGQPPTEAFF. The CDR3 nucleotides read TGTGCCATCCGTGTCGGACAGCCTCCAACTGAAGCTTTCTTT.

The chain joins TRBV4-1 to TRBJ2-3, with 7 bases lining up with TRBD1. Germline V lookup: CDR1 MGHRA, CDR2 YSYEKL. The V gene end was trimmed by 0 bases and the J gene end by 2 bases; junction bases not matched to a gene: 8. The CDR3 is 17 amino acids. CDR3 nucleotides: TGCGCCAGCAGCCAAGATGGGACAGAAACCTACACAGATACGCAGTATTTT. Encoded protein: CASSQDGTETYTDTQYF.

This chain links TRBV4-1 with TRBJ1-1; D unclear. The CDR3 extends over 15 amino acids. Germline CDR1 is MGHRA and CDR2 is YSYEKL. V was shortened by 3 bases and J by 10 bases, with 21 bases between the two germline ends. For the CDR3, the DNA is TGCGCCAGCAGCCAGCCAGGTTCAGGAACGTCAGGAGCTTTCTTT. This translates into CASSQPGSGTSGAFF.

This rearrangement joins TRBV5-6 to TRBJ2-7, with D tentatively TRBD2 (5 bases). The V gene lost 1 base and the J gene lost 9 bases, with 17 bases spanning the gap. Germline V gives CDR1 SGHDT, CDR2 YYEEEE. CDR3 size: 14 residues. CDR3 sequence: CASSLITGEFGQYF. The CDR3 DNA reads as TGTGCCAGCAGCTTGATCACCGGGGAGTTTGGGCAGTACTTC.